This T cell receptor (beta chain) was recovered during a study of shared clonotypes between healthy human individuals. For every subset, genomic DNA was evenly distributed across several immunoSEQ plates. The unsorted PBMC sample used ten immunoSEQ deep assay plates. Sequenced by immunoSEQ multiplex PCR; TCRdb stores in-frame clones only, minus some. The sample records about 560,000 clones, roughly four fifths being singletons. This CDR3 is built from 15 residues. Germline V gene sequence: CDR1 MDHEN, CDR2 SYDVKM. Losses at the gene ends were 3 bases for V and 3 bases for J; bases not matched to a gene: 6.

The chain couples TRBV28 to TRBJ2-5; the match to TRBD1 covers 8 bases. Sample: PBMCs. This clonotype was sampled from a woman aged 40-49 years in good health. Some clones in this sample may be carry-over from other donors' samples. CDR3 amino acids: CASSFFRDRKETQYF. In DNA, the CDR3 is TGTGCCAGCAGTTTTTTTAGGGACAGGAAAGAGACCCAGTACTTC.